Sequencing of this T cell receptor (beta chain) was carried out in a study of shared clonotypes between healthy human individuals. From germline, CDR1 is SGHRS and CDR2 YFSETQ. The CDR3 extends over 15 amino acids. Trimming stripped 1 base from V and 2 bases from J, with 12 bases between. Naive CD8 cells, CD45RO-negative and positively selected for CCR7, excluded terminally differentiated effector memory CD45RA+ cells. The DNA input per sorted-subset replicate PCR was roughly 210 ng, corresponding to some 27,000 T cell genomes. Original methodology: Filtering differed since immunoSEQ provided only junctions, with no quality scores. Profiling relied on immunoSEQ multiplex PCR, and the TCRdb table lists in-frame clones only, not all of them. The V and J calls and clone size come from that table; D and trimming were worked out from the DNA. Of about 2.1 million clones in the sample, roughly 91% were seen once.

Points on this clone: The antigen is unknown.

Overall study findings and caveats: Across a handful of donors, naive CD4 shared 5% to 6%, naive CD8 under 4%, memory CD4 about 2.4%, memory CD8 0.4% to 0.5%. Richness estimates generally favored naive over memory subsets.

The J gene is TRBJ1-2, the V gene TRBV5-1; weak D call: TRBD1 (5 bases). Sequencing was done on a sample of naive CD8+ T cells from PBMCs. This clonotype originated in a man younger than 30 in good health. Some clones in this sample may be carry-over from other donors' samples. CDR3 bases: TGCGCCAGCAGCTTGTTCCTGGAGGGGAACTATGGCTACACCTTC. Translated: CASSLFLEGNYGYTF.